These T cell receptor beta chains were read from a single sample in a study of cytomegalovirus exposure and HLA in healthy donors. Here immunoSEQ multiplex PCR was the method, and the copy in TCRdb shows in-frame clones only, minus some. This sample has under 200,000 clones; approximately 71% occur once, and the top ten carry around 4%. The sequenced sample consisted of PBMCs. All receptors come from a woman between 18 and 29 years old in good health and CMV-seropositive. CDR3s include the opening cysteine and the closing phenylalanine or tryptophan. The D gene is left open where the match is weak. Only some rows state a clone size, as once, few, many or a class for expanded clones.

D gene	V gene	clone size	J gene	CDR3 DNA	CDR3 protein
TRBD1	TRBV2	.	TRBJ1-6	TGTGCCAGCAGGAGGGACAGGGACCCTTCACCCCTCCACTTT	CASRRDRDPSPLHF
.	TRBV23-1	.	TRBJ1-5	TGCGCCAGCAGTCAATCTCTTCGACAGATCAATCAGCCCCAGCATTTT	CASSQSLRQINQPQHF
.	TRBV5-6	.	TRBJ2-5	TGTGCCAGCAGCTTGGGCTCCCGGTCGGAGACCCAGTACTTC	CASSLGSRSETQYF
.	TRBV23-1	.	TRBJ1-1	TGCGCCAGCAGTCAATCCGGCCCGGGACACAACACTGAAGCTTTCTTT	CASSQSGPGHNTEAFF
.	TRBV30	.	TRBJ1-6	TGTGCCTGGAGGGGCGGGTCAGAAAGGAATTCACCCCTCCACTTT	CAWRGGSERNSPLHF
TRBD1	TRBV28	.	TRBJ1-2	TGTGCCAGCAGTCCACACCTTGGAGGGGACAGCTTAATCTATGGCTACACCTTC	CASSPHLGGDSLIYGYTF
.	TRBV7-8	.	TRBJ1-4	TGTGCCAGCAGCCCCCTTGAAAAACTGTTTTTT	CASSPLEKLFF
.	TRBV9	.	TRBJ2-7	TGTGCCAGCAGCCCCCGCTTTGGACCTGGACTCTCCTACGAGCAGTACTTC	CASSPRFGPGLSYEQYF
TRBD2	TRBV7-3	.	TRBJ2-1	TGTGCCAGCAGCTTATGGGGGCGACTAGCGGGAGGGAATGAGCAGTTCTTC	CASSLWGRLAGGNEQFF
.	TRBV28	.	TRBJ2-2	TGTGCCAGCAGTTTTAATACCGTAGTGGGGGGTACAGATAACACCGGGGAGCTGTTTTTT	CASSFNTVVGGTDNTGELFF
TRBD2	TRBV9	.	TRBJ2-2	TGTGCCAGCAGCGAGAGCGGGGGGGGAACCGGGGAGCTGTTTTTT	CASSESGGGTGELFF
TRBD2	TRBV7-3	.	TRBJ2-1	TGTGCCAGCAGCTCCCTAGCGGGGGGGCCTAGTGAGCAGTTCTTC	CASSSLAGGPSEQFF
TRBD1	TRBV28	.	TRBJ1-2	TGTGCCAGCAGCCCGGGACAGGGGACCTATGGCTACACCTTC	CASSPGQGTYGYTF
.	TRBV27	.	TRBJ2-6	TGTGCCAGCAGTTTATATCTAGGGGTTGGGGCCAACGTCCTGACTTTC	CASSLYLGVGANVLTF
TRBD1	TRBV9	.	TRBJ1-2	TGTGCCAGCAGCGGGACAGGGAGCTGGGATGGCTACACCTTC	CASSGTGSWDGYTF
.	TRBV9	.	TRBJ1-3	TGTGCCAGCAGTTTGGGGGCGCCTGGAAACACCATATATTTT	CASSLGAPGNTIYF
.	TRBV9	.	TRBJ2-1	TGTGCCAGCAGCGGGCCCTTTGACGGGAGCAATGAGCAGTTCTTC	CASSGPFDGSNEQFF
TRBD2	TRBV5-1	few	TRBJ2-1	TGCGCCAGCAGGGGCGGGGGTGGCTCCTACAATGAGCAGTTCTTC	CASRGGGGSYNEQFF
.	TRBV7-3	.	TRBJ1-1	TGTGCCAGCAGCTTAGGTCAGGGGTTGGGGACTGAAGCTTTCTTT	CASSLGQGLGTEAFF
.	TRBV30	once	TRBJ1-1	TGTGCCTGGAGTGTACTAGGGACTTTCACTGAAGCTTTCTTT	CAWSVLGTFTEAFF